The 27 T cell receptor beta chains listed next were all sequenced from one sample in a study of vaccination effects on CD4 cells after COVID-19. These receptors have no identified antigens. The ViraFEST assay expanded antigen-specific CD4+ T cells with viral peptide pools before sequencing. An approximately ten-day culture period preceded the isolation of CD4+ T cells. Negative nucleocapsid antibody tests before and after vaccination confirmed no previous SARS-CoV-2 infection. The data were produced by immunoSEQ multiplex PCR, yet TCRdb's version contains in-frame clones alone and is incomplete. The table has around 71,000 clones, around three quarters seen once. The sequencing used CD4+ T cells from PBMCs cultured with HCoV-OC43 spike peptides, collected before COVID-19 vaccination. Subset in this sample: HCoV-OC43 spike overlapping peptide pool stimulation. The receptors were gathered from a human donor who received a COVID-19 vaccine.

The chain has TRBV7-3 and TRBJ2-3; no clear D gene. V lost 1 base and J lost 2, with 10 bases in between. The CDR3 has 15 amino acids. CDR1 SGHTA and CDR2 FQGTGA come from the germline V gene. The DNA for the CDR3 is TGTGCCAGCAGCTTAATGGGTACCTCCACAGATACGCAGTATTTT. Its translation: CASSLMGTSTDTQYF.

J is TRBJ2-7 and V is TRBV6-1; the match to TRBD1 covers 10 bases. The CDR3 is made up of 15 amino acids. V was clipped by 1 base and J by 2 bases; unmatched bases: 2. CDR1 MNHNS and CDR2 SASEGT come from the germline V gene. CDR3 loop: CASSEGGTGAYEQYV. The CDR3 bases are TGTGCCAGCAGTGAAGGTGGGACAGGGGCCTACGAGCAGTACGTC.

This chain connects TRBV4-2 to TRBJ1-6; D perhaps matches TRBD1 (6 bases). Germline CDR1 and CDR2: LGHNA and YNFKEQ. Trimming took 4 bases from V and 7 from J, leaving 20 bases between them. The CDR3 covers 17 residues. CDR3 DNA sequence: TGTGCCAGCAGCCTCTCACAGGGCGCGGACCCCAATTCACCCCTCCACTTT. Amino acids: CASSLSQGADPNSPLHF.

The chain has TRBV7-3 and TRBJ1-5; no definite D call. Germline V gives CDR1 SGHTA, CDR2 FQGTGA. V was trimmed by 0 bases and J by 5 bases, leaving 5 bases between them. The CDR3 sequence is 13 residues long. CDR3 sequence reads: CASSLTRDQPQHF. For the CDR3, the DNA is TGTGCCAGCAGCTTAACGAGGGATCAGCCCCAGCATTTT.

The chain is built from TRBV21-1 and TRBJ1-1. TRBV21-1 is designated a pseudogene. The CDR3 is made up of 17 amino acids. Here the CDR3 reads CASSKSSQIRPNTEAFF. The CDR3 DNA follows: TGTGCCAGCAGCAAAAGCAGCCAAATTCGGCCGAACACTGAAGCTTTCTTT.

V usage is TRBV18 and J usage is TRBJ2-5; unclear D gene. This CDR3 has 14 amino acids. Germline assignment: CDR1 KGHSH and CDR2 LQKENI. V was cut by 4 bases and J by 1 base, with 10 bases left in between. CDR3 DNA sequence: TGTGCCAGCTCACTGACAAGATCCCAAGAGACCCAGTACTTC. It yields the protein CASSLTRSQETQYF.

V gene TRBV2 combines with J gene TRBJ1-1; TRBD1 is a possible D gene (5 bases). CDR3 length: 13 residues. Trimming pared 4 bases from V and 3 bases from J, leaving 9 bases between. In germline, CDR1 is SNHLY, CDR2 FYNNEI. The CDR3 here is CASSVGRDTEAFF. The CDR3 DNA is TGTGCCAGCAGTGTTGGCAGGGACACTGAAGCTTTCTTT.

The sample holds one count of this clone. This chain uses TRBV7-2 with TRBJ2-2; D remains ambiguous. V lost 3 bases, J lost 4 bases, and 9 bases lay in between. The CDR3 is made up of 14 amino acids. CDR1 and CDR2 (germline): SGHTA, FQGNSA. The CDR3 DNA reads as TGTGCCAGCAGCTTCACCAGGTTCACCGGGGAGCTGTTTTTT. Translation gives CASSFTRFTGELFF.

V usage is TRBV6-5 and J usage is TRBJ2-1; TRBD2 is a possible D gene (6 bases). The germline CDR1 and CDR2 sequences are MNHEY and SVGAGI. V gave up 2 bases and J gave up 9 bases, with 20 bases separating them. This CDR3 has 16 residues. The CDR3 coding sequence is TGTGCCAGCAGTTACACAAGGACGGGAGCCAAGGGTGAGCAGTTCTTC. It translates to CASSYTRTGAKGEQFF.

The chain uses TRBV5-1 and TRBJ1-4; D gene uncertain. Trimming left V 4 bases short and J 7 bases short, with 14 bases between. This CDR3 is 14 amino acids long. Germline values: CDR1 SGHRS, CDR2 YFSETQ. CDR3 amino acids: CASSPAFGREKLFF. In nucleotides, the CDR3 is TGCGCCAGCAGCCCGGCTTTTGGACGTGAAAAACTGTTTTTT.

The chain employs TRBV5-1 and TRBJ1-1; TRBD1 matches 9 bases. With V trimmed by 5 bases and J by 5 bases, 10 bases remained unmatched. The CDR3 sequence is 15 residues long. In germline, CDR1 is SGHRS, CDR2 YFSETQ. Written as DNA, the CDR3 is TGCGCCAGCAGATCCTCCGGGACAGGGTCAACTGAAGCTTTCTTT. Translating gives CASRSSGTGSTEAFF.

The chain couples TRBV24-1 to TRBJ2-5; D remains ambiguous. Germline V gene sequence: CDR1 KGHDR, CDR2 SFDVKD. Trimming shortened V by 1 base and J by 1 base, and 9 bases separated the two germline ends. CDR3 length equals 15 residues. This CDR3 is CATSDLTGGQETQYF. CDR3 nucleotides: TGTGCCACCAGTGATTTAACGGGCGGCCAAGAGACCCAGTACTTC.

The chain uses TRBV2 and TRBJ1-1, with a tentative D call TRBD1 (6 bases). The CDR3 sequence is 14 residues long. Looked up from germline, CDR1 is SNHLY and CDR2 is FYNNEI. Trimming cost V 2 bases and J 3 bases, with 10 bases left between them. CDR3 in amino acids: CASSEQGRDTEAFF. CDR3 bases: TGTGCCAGCAGTGAACAGGGGCGGGACACTGAAGCTTTCTTT.

J is TRBJ2-1 and V is TRBV28; 7 positions match TRBD1. This CDR3 region has 17 residues. V gave up 5 bases and J gave up 6 bases; unmatched junction bases: 16. Germline loops: CDR1 MDHEN, CDR2 SYDVKM. This CDR3 reads CASSSYRDRRHRNEQFF. The CDR3 DNA follows: TGTGCCAGCAGTAGCTACCGGGACAGAAGGCATCGCAATGAGCAGTTCTTC.

The chain couples TRBV6-5 to TRBJ2-6; 7 bases agree with TRBD2. J was trimmed by 1 base and V by 6 bases; bases with no gene match: 3. Per the germline V gene, CDR1 is MNHEY and CDR2 is SVGAGI. The CDR3 covers 15 residues. The CDR3 DNA reads TGTGCCAGCAGCTGGGAGGGTTCTGGGGCCAACGTCCTGACTTTC. Amino acid sequence: CASSWEGSGANVLTF.

This clone was counted once. The V gene is TRBV20-1, the J gene TRBJ1-2, with unresolved D. Trimming took off 3 bases at V and 10 bases at J, with 9 bases between the two ends. Germline V gene data show CDR1 as DFQATT and CDR2 as SNEGSKA (reference sequence). The CDR3 totals 10 residues. The CDR3 bases are TGCAGTGCTAGTCGGGCAGACTACACCTTC. This sequence encodes CSASRADYTF.

This clone was detected only once. Here the CDR3 reads CAISENLGGGSQETQYF. CDR3 coding DNA: TGTGCCATCAGTGAGAACTTGGGAGGGGGGAGCCAAGAGACCCAGTACTTC. V is TRBV10-3 and J is TRBJ2-5; D possibly corresponds to TRBD2 (7 bases). V was trimmed by 2 bases and J by 1 base, leaving 17 bases between them. The CDR3 totals 17 residues. Looked up from germline, CDR1 is ENHRY and CDR2 is SYGVKD.

The rearrangement joins TRBV19 to TRBJ2-5; no clear D. This CDR3 contains 13 residues. Per germline, CDR1 LNHDA and CDR2 SQIVND (reference sequence). Trimming cost V 4 bases and J 8 bases, with 14 bases left between them. The CDR3 loop reads CASSTLLISTQYF. CDR3 bases: TGTGCCAGTAGTACCCTGTTGATCTCCACCCAGTACTTC.

The chain recombines TRBV5-5 with TRBJ2-7; D remains unclear. The CDR3 contains 16 residues. CDR1 SGHKS and CDR2 YYEKEE come from the germline V gene (reference sequence). Deletions cut 0 bases from V and 1 base from J, with 14 bases between. The CDR3 nucleotides are TGTGCCAGCAGCTTGGACCCAGACGAGGTTTCCTACGAGCAGTACGTC. Amino acids: CASSLDPDEVSYEQYV.

V gene TRBV30 combines with J gene TRBJ1-5; TRBD1 might be the D (6 bases). This CDR3 region has 14 residues. The V gene lost 3 bases and the J gene lost 3 bases, with 12 bases spanning the gap. The V gene's germline CDR1 is GTSNPN and CDR2 SVGIG (reference sequence). The CDR3 bases are TGTGCCTGGAGCCCCGGACAGTTCAATCAGCCCCAGCATTTT. Its translation is CAWSPGQFNQPQHF.

The rearrangement uses TRBV18 and TRBJ2-7; D gene uncertain. The germline V gene has CDR1 KGHSH and CDR2 LQKENI. This CDR3 is 13 amino acids long. Trimming removed 3 bases from V and 6 bases from J, with 12 bases in between. The CDR3 protein is CASSPLARSEQYV. The CDR3, as DNA: TGTGCCAGCTCACCCTTGGCCCGTTCCGAGCAGTACGTC.

In its sample, this clone was seen a few times. The chain carries TRBV2 and TRBJ2-7; D remains unclear. This CDR3 region has 13 residues. Germline V gene lookup returns CDR1 SNHLY and CDR2 FYNNEI. The V and J ends lost 5 bases and 3 bases respectively, with 11 bases between them. The CDR3: CASSKEVYYEQYV. For the CDR3, the DNA is TGTGCCAGCAGTAAAGAGGTTTACTACGAGCAGTACGTC.

The chain is built from TRBV19 and TRBJ2-2; possibly TRBD2 for D (5 bases). Germline CDR1 LNHDA, CDR2 SQIVND (reference sequence). The length of the CDR3 is 15 residues. The V end lost 7 bases, the J end lost 7 bases, and 19 bases lay between the germline ends. CDR3 in DNA: TGTGCCAGTACCGCGGGTGGGCCCACCTTCGGGGAGCTGTTTTTT. As protein: CASTAGGPTFGELFF.

This chain connects TRBV7-2 to TRBJ1-1; D not certain. The CDR3 has 11 amino acids. Per germline, CDR1 SGHTA and CDR2 FQGNSA. The germline V and J ends were trimmed by 3 bases and 11 bases, with 10 bases remaining between them. The CDR3 region is CASSFGPGAFF. The CDR3 DNA follows: TGTGCCAGCAGCTTCGGACCGGGGGCTTTCTTT.

The chain links TRBV18 to TRBJ2-1, with 12 bases identical to TRBD2. Looked up from germline, CDR1 is KGHSH and CDR2 is LQKENI. The CDR3 has 18 residues. V lost 3 bases to trimming and J lost 0 bases; unmatched junction nucleotides: 6. For the CDR3, the DNA is TGTGCCAGCTCACCCGGACTAGCGGGGACTGGCTCCTACAATGAGCAGTTCTTC. The encoded protein is CASSPGLAGTGSYNEQFF. Combining the CDR3 with reference TRBV18 and TRBJ2-1 gives the whole variable domain NAGVMQNPRHLVRRRGQEARLRCSPMKGHSHVYWYRQLPEEGLKFMVYLQKENIIDESGMPKERFSAEFPKEGPSILRIQQVVRGDSAAYFCASSPGLAGTGSYNEQFFGPGTRLTVL.

The CDR3 protein is CATSDLQKGGGYNEQFF. The DNA for the CDR3 is TGTGCCACCAGTGATTTGCAGAAGGGCGGGGGCTACAATGAGCAGTTCTTC. The J gene is TRBJ2-1, the V gene TRBV24-1; 7 bases map to TRBD2. The CDR3 has 17 residues. J gave up 3 bases and V 0 bases, and 7 bases lay outside the gene matches. Germline values: CDR1 KGHDR, CDR2 SFDVKD.

This clone was observed a single time. The V gene is TRBV7-8, the J gene TRBJ2-1; perhaps TRBD2 as D (5 bases). The CDR3 is made up of 14 amino acids. Trimming pared 7 bases from V and 0 bases from J, leaving 10 bases between. Germline CDR1 is SGHVS and CDR2 is FQNEAQ. CDR3 protein: CASNTGSSYNEQFF. In nucleotides, the CDR3 is TGTGCCAGCAATACGGGGAGCTCCTACAATGAGCAGTTCTTC.